The T cell receptor (beta chain) under discussion was sequenced for a study of monozygotic twins with inflammatory bowel disease. Points from the study as a whole: Against healthy co-twins, IBD patients had lower TCRbeta diversity (measured by inverse Simpson). Heterogeneous immunosuppressive treatment regimens may have introduced variability into patient repertoires. Sharing of clonotypes with others was lower in IBD patients than in healthy twins, and this was especially so with disease activity.

In preparing each TCR library, about 3,500 ng of total RNA was used. Using the 5' RACE reads, TCRdb records one entry per CDR3 protein without DNA. Here the sample table reports approximately 100,000 distinct CDR3 sequences. The CDR3 spans 18 residues. Germline V gene data show CDR1 as SGHRS and CDR2 as YFSETQ. As to this clonotype: The antigen is not known.

This chain links TRBV5-1 with TRBJ2-3; the TRBD2 assignment by TCRdb is unverifiable without DNA. The source is a human donor with ulcerative colitis or Crohn's disease, or a healthy co-twin of an affected twin (not recorded which). What was sequenced was blood. Here the CDR3 reads CASSPANVGSGHTDTQYF.